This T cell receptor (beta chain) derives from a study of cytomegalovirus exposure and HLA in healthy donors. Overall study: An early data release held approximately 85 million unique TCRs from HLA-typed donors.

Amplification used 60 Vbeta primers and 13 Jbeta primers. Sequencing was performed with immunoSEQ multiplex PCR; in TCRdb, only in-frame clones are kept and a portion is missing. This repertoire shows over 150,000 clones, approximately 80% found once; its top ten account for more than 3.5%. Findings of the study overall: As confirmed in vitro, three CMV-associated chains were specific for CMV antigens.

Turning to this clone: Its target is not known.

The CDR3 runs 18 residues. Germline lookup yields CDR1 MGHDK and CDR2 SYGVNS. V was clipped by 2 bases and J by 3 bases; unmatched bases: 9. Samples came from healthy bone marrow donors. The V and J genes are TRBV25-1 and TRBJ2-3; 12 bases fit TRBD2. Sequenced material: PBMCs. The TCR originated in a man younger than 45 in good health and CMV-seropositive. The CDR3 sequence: CASSERTSGDRGTDTQYF. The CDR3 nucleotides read TGTGCCAGCAGTGAACGGACTAGCGGGGATCGAGGAACAGATACGCAGTATTTT. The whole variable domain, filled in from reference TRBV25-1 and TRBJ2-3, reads EADIYQTPRYLVIGTGKKITLECSQTMGHDKMYWYQQDPGMELHLIHYSYGVNSTEKGDLSSESTVSRIRTEHFPLTLESARPSHTSQYLCASSERTSGDRGTDTQYFGPGTRLTVL.